Below, 8 T cell receptor beta chains from the same sample are listed, as sequenced in a study of cytomegalovirus exposure and HLA in healthy donors. With 60 Vbeta and 13 Jbeta primers, the PCR was carried out. Repertoires were generated with immunoSEQ multiplex PCR, while TCRdb's copy carries only in-frame clones and drops some. The sample holds 150,000 to 200,000 clones, around 83% seen once. The specimen was PBMCs. Receptors originate from a woman between 18 and 29 years old in good health and CMV-seronegative.

The V and J genes are TRBV5-1 and TRBJ1-1, with TRBD1 identical over 7 bases. Germline trimming cut 4 bases from V and 4 bases from J; bases unmatched to any gene: 4. CDR1 is SGHRS and CDR2 is YFSETQ in the germline V gene. This CDR3 has 13 residues. The CDR3 DNA reads as TGCGCCAGCAGCAGACGACAGGGCACTGAAGCTTTCTTT. Translated: CASSRRQGTEAFF.

This chain links TRBV4-2 with TRBJ2-5, with D perhaps matching TRBD1 (5 bases). Trimming took off 3 bases at V and 5 bases at J, with 13 bases between the two ends. Germline V gives CDR1 LGHNA, CDR2 YNFKEQ. The CDR3 totals 14 residues. As DNA, the CDR3 is TGTGCCAGCAGCCACGGGTCCAAGGGGGAGACCCAGTACTTC. Translating gives CASSHGSKGETQYF.

J is TRBJ1-1 and V is TRBV28, with TRBD1 identical over 9 bases. Germline CDR1 reads MDHEN; CDR2 reads SYDVKM. Germline trimming cut 10 bases from V and 0 bases from J; bases unmatched to any gene: 6. The CDR3 runs 14 residues. The CDR3 DNA reads TGTGCCATTGCGACAGGGGGGCTGAACACTGAAGCTTTCTTT. Translation gives CAIATGGLNTEAFF. Full variable domain (outside the CDR3, taken from reference TRBV28 and TRBJ1-1): DVKVTQSSRYLVKRTGEKVFLECVQDMDHENMFWYRQDPGLGLRLIYFSYDVKMKEKGDIPEGYSVSREKKERFSLILESASTNQTSMYLCAIATGGLNTEAFFGQGTRLTVV.

Points on this clone: Additional DNA sequences in this sample encode the identical CDR3. This chain links TRBV30 with TRBJ1-2; tentative D call: TRBD1 (5 bases). The CDR3 sequence is 14 residues long. The germline V and J ends were trimmed by 3 bases and 4 bases, with 15 bases remaining between them. Germline-derived CDR1 and CDR2 are GTSNPN and SVGIG (reference sequence). As DNA, the CDR3 is TGTGCCTGGAGCCAGACGTTAAGGGGCTATGGCTACACCTTC. Translated: CAWSQTLRGYGYTF.

The chain recombines TRBV6-5 with TRBJ2-1, with 7 bases aligning to TRBD1. Germline V gives CDR1 MNHEY, CDR2 SVGAGI. J gave up 0 bases and V 6 bases, and 5 bases lay outside the gene matches. CDR3 length: 15 amino acids. The CDR3 nucleotides are TGTGCCAGCAGAACGACAGGGAGCTCCTACAATGAGCAGTTCTTC. It codes for CASRTTGSSYNEQFF.

V usage is TRBV20-1 and J usage is TRBJ1-1; the D is unclear. V lost 8 bases and J lost 3, with 7 bases in between. Per germline, CDR1 DFQATT and CDR2 SNEGSKA (reference sequence). There are 10 residues in the CDR3. The CDR3, as DNA: TGCAGTTATGTATACACTGAAGCTTTCTTT. Its translation: CSYVYTEAFF.

The chain has TRBV2 and TRBJ2-7; D possibly corresponds to TRBD1 (6 bases). CDR1 and CDR2 (germline): SNHLY, FYNNEI. Trimming left V 1 base short and J 6 bases short, with 16 bases between. The CDR3 consists of 15 residues. CDR3 loop: CASSEEAGARSEQYF. The CDR3, as DNA: TGTGCCAGCAGTGAAGAGGCAGGGGCTCGGAGCGAGCAGTACTTC.

This rearrangement joins TRBV4-3 to TRBJ2-1; 9 positions match TRBD2. Germline V gene lookup returns CDR1 LGHNA and CDR2 YSLEER. The CDR3 spans 16 residues. Trimming removed 1 base from V and 5 bases from J; junction bases left unmatched: 6. CDR3 region: CASSQGGRLADNEQFF. DNA of the CDR3: TGCGCCAGCAGCCAAGGGGGCCGACTAGCGGACAATGAGCAGTTCTTC.